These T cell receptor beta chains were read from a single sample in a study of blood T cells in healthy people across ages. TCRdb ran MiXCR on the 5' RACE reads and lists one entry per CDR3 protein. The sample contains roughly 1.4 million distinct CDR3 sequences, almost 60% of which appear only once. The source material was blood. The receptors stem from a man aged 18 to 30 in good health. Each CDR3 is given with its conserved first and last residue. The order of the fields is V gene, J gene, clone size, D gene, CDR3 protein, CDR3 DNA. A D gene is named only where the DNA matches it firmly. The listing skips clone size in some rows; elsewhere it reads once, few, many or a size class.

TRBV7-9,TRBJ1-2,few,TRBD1,CASSLTGVGYTF,TGTGCCAGCAGCTTGACAGGGGTCGGCTACACCTTC
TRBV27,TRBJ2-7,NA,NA,CASSLSGRPLSYEQYF,TGTGCCAGCAGTTTATCGGGCAGGCCCCTCTCCTACGAGCAGTACTTC
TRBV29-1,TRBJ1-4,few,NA,CGAGSTNEKLFF,TGCGGCGCGGGGAGTACTAATGAAAAACTGTTTTTT
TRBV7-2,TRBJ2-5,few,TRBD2,CASSLGYLAGGGYQETQYF,TGTGCCAGCAGCTTAGGCTATCTAGCGGGGGGCGGGTACCAAGAGACCCAGTACTTC
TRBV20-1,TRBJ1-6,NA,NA,CSARVKMSNSPLHF,TGCAGTGCTAGAGTGAAAATGAGTAATTCACCCCTCCACTTT
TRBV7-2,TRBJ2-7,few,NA,CASSAAGVGYEQYF,TGTGCCAGCAGCGCCGCCGGCGTAGGTTACGAGCAGTACTTC
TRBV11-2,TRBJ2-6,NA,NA,CASRHRQINRAEGANVLTF,TGTGCCAGCAGACATAGACAGATAAACAGGGCTGAAGGGGCCAACGTCCTGACTTTC
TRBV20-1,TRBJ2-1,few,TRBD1,CSAREDRGYYNEQFF,TGCAGTGCTAGAGAGGACAGGGGTTACTACAATGAGCAGTTCTTC
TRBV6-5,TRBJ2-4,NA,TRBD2,CASSYSRTSGRATSENIQYF,TGTGCCAGCAGTTACTCGCGGACTAGCGGGAGGGCCACGTCCGAAAACATTCAGTACTTC
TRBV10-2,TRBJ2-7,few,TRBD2,CASSEPLGTSGRTDYEQYF,TGCGCCAGCAGTGAACCTTTAGGGACTAGCGGGAGGACGGACTACGAGCAGTACTTC
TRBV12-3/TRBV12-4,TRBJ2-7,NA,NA,CASSFAVTYEQYF,TGTGCCAGCAGTTTCGCAGTCACCTACGAGCAGTACTTC
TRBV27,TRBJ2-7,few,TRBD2,CASSLDGGSPYEQYF,TGTGCCAGCAGTTTGGACGGCGGGAGTCCGTACGAGCAGTACTTC
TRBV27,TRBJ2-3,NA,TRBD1,CASSYIKTGGTDTQYF,TGTGCCAGCAGTTACATCAAGACAGGGGGCACAGATACGCAGTATTTT
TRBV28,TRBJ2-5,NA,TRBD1,CASGTYRGETQYF,TGTGCCAGCGGAACTTACAGGGGAGAGACCCAGTACTTC
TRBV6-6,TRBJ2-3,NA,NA,CASSYFSTTDTQYF,TGTGCCAGCAGTTACTTTTCGACTACAGATACGCAGTATTTT
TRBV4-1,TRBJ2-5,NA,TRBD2,CASSRYFGEGLGEETQYF,TGCGCCAGCAGCCGCTATTTTGGGGAGGGCCTAGGGGAAGAGACCCAGTACTTC
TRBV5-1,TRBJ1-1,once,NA,CASSPFYLTRGLGTEAFF,TGCGCCAGCAGCCCCTTTTACCTGACAAGAGGGTTGGGCACTGAAGCTTTCTTT
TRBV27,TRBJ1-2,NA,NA,CASSSNGGGGYTF,TGTGCCAGCAGCTCTAATGGGGGGGGTGGCTACACCTTC
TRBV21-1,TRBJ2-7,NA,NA,CASSKAARDSYEQYF,TGTGCCAGCAGCAAAGCGGCCAGAGACTCCTACGAGCAGTACTTC
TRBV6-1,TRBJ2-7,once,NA,CASTPRTGYEQYF,TGTGCCAGCACCCCCCGAACCGGCTACGAGCAGTACTTC
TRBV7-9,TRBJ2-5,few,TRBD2,CASSLAAGVETQYF,TGTGCCAGCAGCTTAGCAGCGGGAGTCGAGACCCAGTACTTC
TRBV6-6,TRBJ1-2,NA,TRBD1,CASSSTPDRGMGGYTF,TGTGCCAGCAGTTCGACTCCCGACAGGGGTATGGGTGGCTACACCTTC
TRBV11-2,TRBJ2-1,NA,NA,CASSGGGAYNEQFF,TGTGCCAGCAGTGGGGGGGGCGCATACAATGAGCAGTTCTTC
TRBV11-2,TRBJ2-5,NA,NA,CASGPFHPGEQYF,TGTGCCAGCGGCCCGTTTCACCCGGGAGAGCAGTACTTC
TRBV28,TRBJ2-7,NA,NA,CASRGEWGEQYF,TGTGCCTCCAGGGGGGAATGGGGCGAGCAGTACTTC
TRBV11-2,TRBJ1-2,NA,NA,CASSHTRIPKGANYGYTF,TGTGCCAGCAGCCATACCAGAATACCAAAAGGAGCGAACTATGGCTACACCTTC
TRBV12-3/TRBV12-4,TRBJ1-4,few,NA,CASRMGANEKLFF,TGTGCCAGCAGGATGGGGGCTAATGAAAAACTGTTTTTT
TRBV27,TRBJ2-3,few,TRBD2,CASTGLAGRTDTQYF,TGTGCCAGCACCGGACTAGCGGGGCGCACAGATACGCAGTATTTT
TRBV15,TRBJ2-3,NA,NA,CATSRVPGGTDTQYF,TGTGCCACCAGCAGAGTTCCAGGGGGCACAGATACGCAGTATTTT
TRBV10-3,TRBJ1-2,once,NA,CAIRPRLIDNYGYTF,TGTGCCATCAGACCTAGACTAATTGATAACTATGGCTACACCTTC
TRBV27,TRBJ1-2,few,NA,CASRLRGPVGIYGYTF,TGTGCCAGCAGGCTTAGGGGCCCAGTGGGGATCTATGGCTACACCTTC
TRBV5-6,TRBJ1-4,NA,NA,CASSFDGVEEKLFF,TGTGCCAGCAGCTTTGACGGGGTAGAGGAAAAACTGTTTTTT
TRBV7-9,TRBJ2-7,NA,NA,CASSAPTGQTTYEQYF,TGTGCCAGCAGCGCCCCGACAGGACAAACGACTTACGAGCAGTACTTC
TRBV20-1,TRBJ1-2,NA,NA,CSARPRLYYGYTF,TGCAGTGCTAGACCTCGTTTATACTATGGCTACACCTTC
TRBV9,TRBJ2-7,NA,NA,CASSVGEPNYEQYF,TGTGCCAGCAGCGTAGGGGAGCCCAACTACGAGCAGTACTTC
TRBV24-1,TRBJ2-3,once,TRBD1,CATSERTGGADTQYF,TGTGCCACCAGCGAGAGGACAGGGGGCGCAGATACGCAGTATTTT
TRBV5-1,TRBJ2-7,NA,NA,CASSLDTVEQYF,TGCGCCAGCAGCCTGGACACGGTGGAGCAGTACTTC